The 8 T cell receptor beta chains presented below share a single source sample, sequenced in a study of blood T cell repertoires in COVID-19. The table came from immunoSEQ multiplex PCR; TCRdb's copy has only in-frame clones and leaves some out. The sample lists about 14,000 clones; around 85% were seen once. Sequencing used peripheral blood. These receptors were collected from a human donor with active COVID-19. The donor label of this sample is uncertain.

V usage is TRBV29-1 and J usage is TRBJ2-3; 13 nucleotides align to TRBD2. V dropped 3 bases and J dropped 0; count of bases not matched to a gene: 0. The CDR3 has 15 amino acids. Germline CDR1 and CDR2: SQVTM and ANQGSEA. The CDR3 nucleotides are TGCAGCGTTGAGGGACTAGCGGGAAGCACAGATACGCAGTATTTT. Protein sequence: CSVEGLAGSTDTQYF.

The chain is built from TRBV7-4 and TRBJ2-3; 7 bases line up with TRBD1. Germline V CDR1 and CDR2: SGHVT, SQSDAQ. The CDR3 totals 17 residues. V gave up 1 base and J gave up 4 bases; unmatched junction bases: 11. The CDR3 DNA reads TGTGCCAGCAGCTTAGTTCCGAGGGGGCGAATTGCAGATACGCAGTATTTT. Amino acid sequence: CASSLVPRGRIADTQYF.

The chain carries TRBV19 and TRBJ1-1; D unclear. The CDR3 spans 16 residues. V was cut by 3 bases and J by 1 base, with 15 bases left in between. Germline CDR1 and CDR2: LNHDA and SQIVND (reference sequence). For the CDR3, the DNA is TGTGCCAGTAGTATCGGCCCTCAGCGGGGGAACACTGAAGCTTTCTTT. Protein sequence: CASSIGPQRGNTEAFF.

This clone was found once. The chain recombines TRBV7-3 with TRBJ2-1; 10 bases agree with TRBD2. Unmatched junction bases numbered 6, after V lost 5 bases and J lost 5 bases. Germline CDR1 reads SGHTA; CDR2 reads FQGTGA. CDR3 length equals 15 residues. The CDR3 here is CASSPGLAKNNEQFF. CDR3 nucleotides: TGTGCCAGCAGCCCGGGACTAGCGAAAAACAATGAGCAGTTCTTC.

J is TRBJ2-3 and V is TRBV9; D call uncertain. The CDR3 has 17 residues. Germline CDR1 reads SGDLS; CDR2 reads YYNGEE. V shed 3 bases and J shed 1 base, with 18 bases lying between them. The DNA of the CDR3 is TGTGCCAGCAGCGAACCGGGTCTGAGCACGGGCACAGATACGCAGTATTTT. Its protein is CASSEPGLSTGTDTQYF.

V usage is TRBV19 and J usage is TRBJ1-1, with TRBD1 matching over 8 bases. After removal of 5 bases from V and 4 bases from J, the junction contained 9 bases not matched to a gene. The CDR3 totals 15 residues. Germline V CDR1 and CDR2: LNHDA, SQIVND (reference sequence). The DNA for the CDR3 is TGTGCCAGTAGTCCCACAGGGGGATCTGGCACTGAAGCTTTCTTT. This gives the protein CASSPTGGSGTEAFF.

This chain links TRBV4-1 with TRBJ2-7, with 14 bases lining up with TRBD2. In germline, CDR1 is MGHRA, CDR2 YSYEKL. J lost 5 bases, V lost 4 bases, and 7 bases had no gene match. This CDR3 is 16 amino acids long. CDR3 residues: CASSPYGLAGGNEQYF. Here the CDR3 DNA reads TGCGCCAGCAGCCCCTACGGACTAGCGGGGGGTAACGAGCAGTACTTC.

The chain couples TRBV2 to TRBJ1-5; D ambiguous. V gave up 3 bases and J gave up 0 bases, with 6 bases separating them. Per the germline V gene, CDR1 is SNHLY and CDR2 is FYNNEI. The CDR3 contains 14 residues. Here the CDR3 DNA reads TGTGCCAGCAGTGAGGCGGCTAGCAATCAGCCCCAGCATTTT. It translates to CASSEAASNQPQHF.